This entry lists 31 T cell receptor beta chains sequenced from one sample in a study of blood T cell repertoires in COVID-19. Profiling relied on immunoSEQ multiplex PCR, and the TCRdb table lists in-frame clones only, not all of them. The sample comprises 210,000 or so clones, just under 85% of which are singletons, and roughly 8% rests with the top ten. The sample taken for sequencing was peripheral blood. The receptors derive from a woman aged 45 to 65 with active or convalescent COVID-19.

This rearrangement joins TRBV6-6 to TRBJ2-3, with TRBD1 matching over 7 bases. The CDR3 sequence is 16 residues long. Germline V lookup: CDR1 MNHNY, CDR2 SVGAGI (reference sequence). V lost 0 bases, J lost 1 base, and 4 bases stayed unmatched. The DNA of the CDR3 is TGTGCCAGCAGTTACTCAGGAACAGGGGGCACAGATACGCAGTATTTT. Protein sequence: CASSYSGTGGTDTQYF.

The chain recombines TRBV13 with TRBJ2-5; the D is unclear. The CDR3 runs 12 residues. Trimming took off 5 bases at V and 1 base at J, with 5 bases between the two ends. Germline V gene data show CDR1 as PRHDT and CDR2 as FYEKMQ (reference sequence). This CDR3 is CASSRVQETQYF. The CDR3 DNA is TGTGCCAGCAGCCGGGTCCAAGAGACCCAGTACTTC.

The table lists this clone with a count of one. The chain uses TRBV7-2 and TRBJ2-5, with D possibly TRBD2 on 6 matching bases. Germline CDR1 is SGHTA and CDR2 is FQGNSA. Trimming removed 5 bases at V and 5 bases at J, with 15 bases between. CDR3 length: 14 residues. The CDR3, as DNA: TGTGCCAGCAGCGACCTTTCGGGAGTCGAGACCCAGTACTTC. This codes for CASSDLSGVETQYF.

The chain is built from TRBV18 and TRBJ2-6; D is perhaps TRBD1 (6 bases). The CDR3 extends over 15 amino acids. V lost 3 bases to trimming and J lost 2 bases, with 8 bases between them. CDR1 and CDR2 (germline): KGHSH, LQKENI. CDR3 in DNA: TGTGCCAGCTCACCCTCAGGGGCTGGGGCCAACGTCCTGACTTTC. Its protein product is CASSPSGAGANVLTF.

The chain carries TRBV2 and TRBJ2-7; no definite D call. This CDR3 region has 11 residues. Looked up from germline, CDR1 is SNHLY and CDR2 is FYNNEI. Trimming took 7 bases from V and 3 from J, leaving 7 bases between them. CDR3: CASTPGYEQYF. The DNA for the CDR3 is TGTGCCAGCACACCCGGCTACGAGCAGTACTTC.

This clone was seen a single time. The chain recombines TRBV27 with TRBJ1-5, with 8 nucleotides matching TRBD1. Per germline, CDR1 MNHEY and CDR2 SMNVEV (reference sequence). Trimming took 4 bases from V and 0 from J; bases not matched to a gene: 5. CDR3 length equals 16 residues. CDR3 coding DNA: TGTGCCAGCAGTTCCGACAGGGGCCCTAGCAATCAGCCCCAGCATTTT. It yields the protein CASSSDRGPSNQPQHF.

This clone was detected only a few times. V is TRBV9 and J is TRBJ2-1, with 12 nucleotides matching TRBD2. The V and J ends lost 2 bases and 4 bases, in that order; junction bases with no gene match: 4. CDR3 length equals 16 residues. Germline V CDR1 and CDR2: SGDLS, YYNGEE. CDR3 DNA: TGTGCCAGCAGCGTGACTAGCGGGGGAAGATACAATGAGCAGTTCTTC. This gives the protein CASSVTSGGRYNEQFF.

The genes are TRBV6-5 and TRBJ2-5, with TRBD2 as a possible D gene (7 bases). CDR3 length: 14 amino acids. Germline V lookup: CDR1 MNHEY, CDR2 SVGAGI. V was shortened by 2 bases and J by 4 bases, with 11 bases between the two germline ends. This CDR3 reads CASSYEGGRETQYF. The CDR3 DNA reads as TGTGCCAGCAGTTACGAGGGGGGGAGAGAGACCCAGTACTTC.

This clone was seen a single time. The gene calls are TRBV28 and TRBJ2-3; TRBD1 matches at 10 bases. This CDR3 spans 12 amino acids. Per germline, CDR1 MDHEN and CDR2 SYDVKM. With 10 bases clipped from V and 4 bases from J, the junction kept 2 bases outside the gene matches. This CDR3 is CATGTGADTQYF. The CDR3 region has the DNA TGTGCCACGGGGACAGGGGCAGATACGCAGTATTTT.

The V gene is TRBV28, the J gene TRBJ1-1; D might be TRBD1 (5 bases). The CDR3 is 14 amino acids. Trimming removed 3 bases at V and 4 bases at J, with 12 bases between. The germline gives CDR1 MDHEN, CDR2 SYDVKM. CDR3 residues: CASSLIPGGTEAFF. DNA for the CDR3: TGTGCCAGCAGTTTGATCCCGGGGGGCACTGAAGCTTTCTTT.

The V and J genes are TRBV12-5 and TRBJ1-2, with no clear D. The ends were cut back, 4 bases at V and 3 bases at J, with 9 bases in the middle. CDR1 LGHNT and CDR2 FRNRAP come from the germline V gene. CDR3 size: 13 residues. CDR3: CASGSTTDYGYTF. CDR3 in DNA: TGTGCTAGTGGTTCCACGACTGACTATGGCTACACCTTC.

The chain combines TRBV18 with TRBJ2-5, with 13 bases matching TRBD2. The ends lost 3 bases at V and 4 bases at J; junction bases unmatched: 5. Germline loops: CDR1 KGHSH, CDR2 LQKENI. CDR3 length equals 16 residues. CDR3: CASSPRTSGGGETQYF. The CDR3 nucleotides read TGTGCCAGCTCACCTAGGACTAGCGGGGGTGGAGAGACCCAGTACTTC. Based on the CDR3 plus reference TRBV18 and TRBJ2-5, the full variable domain is NAGVMQNPRHLVRRRGQEARLRCSPMKGHSHVYWYRQLPEEGLKFMVYLQKENIIDESGMPKERFSAEFPKEGPSILRIQQVVRGDSAAYFCASSPRTSGGGETQYFGPGTRLLVL.

This clone was counted once. V usage is TRBV6-6 and J usage is TRBJ1-2; D perhaps matches TRBD1 (5 bases). Trimming took 4 bases from V and 2 from J, leaving 8 bases between them. The CDR3 is 13 residues long. Per the germline V gene, CDR1 is MNHNY and CDR2 is SVGAGI (reference sequence). CDR3 residues: CASSSTENYGYTF. For the CDR3, the DNA is TGTGCCAGCAGTTCGACAGAAAACTATGGCTACACCTTC.

J is TRBJ1-4 and V is TRBV21-1; the table's D call TRBD1 went unverified against the DNA. TRBV21-1 is tagged as a pseudogene. This CDR3 has 16 residues. The CDR3 coding sequence is TGTGCCAGATTCCCTCGGGACAGGGGCGTAAATGAAAAACTGTTTTTT. Translation gives CARFPRDRGVNEKLFF.

This clone has a handful of counts. This chain links TRBV4-2 with TRBJ1-1; D might be TRBD1 (5 bases). This CDR3 comprises 16 residues. V lost 4 bases to trimming and J lost 1 base, with 16 bases between them. Germline V CDR1 and CDR2: LGHNA, YNFKEQ. The DNA for the CDR3 is TGTGCCAGCAGCCTGAAAGACAGACGTCAGAACACTGAAGCTTTCTTT. It codes for CASSLKDRRQNTEAFF.

This clone has a single count. The gene calls are TRBV19 and TRBJ1-4; D remains ambiguous. The CDR3 spans 15 residues. V lost 5 bases to trimming and J lost 8 bases, with 18 bases between them. Germline V gene sequence: CDR1 LNHDA, CDR2 SQIVND (reference sequence). The CDR3 coding sequence is TGTGCCAGTAGTTTCGCCGGGATGGGGAGAGAAAAACTGTTTTTT. It specifies CASSFAGMGREKLFF.

This chain links TRBV7-2 with TRBJ2-3, with D tentatively TRBD1 (6 bases). Germline-derived CDR1 and CDR2 are SGHTA and FQGNSA. The CDR3 is 17 residues long. Trimming took off 2 bases at V and 2 bases at J, with 17 bases between the two ends. The CDR3 region has the DNA TGTGCCAGCAGCTTAAGGCCTCACAGGGTACCCACAGATACGCAGTATTTT. Protein sequence: CASSLRPHRVPTDTQYF.

CDR3 in DNA: TGTGCCAGCAGCCCCAGGGGGGTAAGGACTGAAGCTTTCTTT. This codes for CASSPRGVRTEAFF. This chain links TRBV5-6 with TRBJ1-1; TRBD1 aligns across 7 bases. CDR3 length: 14 residues. Germline CDR1 and CDR2: SGHDT and YYEEEE. V was clipped by 4 bases and J by 5 bases; unmatched bases: 8.

This clone was recorded a few times. Distinct nucleotide sequences in the sample also encode this CDR3. The chain couples TRBV6-5 to TRBJ1-2; TRBD1 matches 11 bases. The CDR3 sequence is 16 residues long. Germline loops: CDR1 MNHEY, CDR2 SVGAGI. V shed 0 bases, J shed 7 bases, and the junction held 7 bases outside the gene matches. CDR3: CASSYSRTGGLVGYTF. In DNA, the CDR3 is TGTGCCAGCAGTTACTCACGGACAGGGGGCTTAGTTGGCTACACCTTC.

The chain uses TRBV7-3 and TRBJ2-3; TRBD2 aligns across 7 bases. This CDR3 has 16 residues. J lost 3 bases, V lost 2 bases, and 8 bases had no gene match. In germline, CDR1 is SGHTA, CDR2 FQGTGA. The CDR3 region is CASSLGGAGRTDTQYF. The CDR3 region has the DNA TGTGCCAGCAGCTTAGGTGGAGCGGGACGTACAGATACGCAGTATTTT.

The CDR3: CASSLTSENTGELFF. The CDR3 DNA follows: TGTGCCAGCAGCTTGACTAGCGAGAACACCGGGGAGCTGTTTTTT. V is TRBV5-5 and J is TRBJ2-2; 7 bases line up with TRBD2. The ends lost 1 base at V and 1 base at J; junction bases unmatched: 1. This CDR3 is 15 amino acids long. Germline V gene lookup returns CDR1 SGHKS and CDR2 YYEKEE (reference sequence).

This clone was found a few times. This chain links TRBV6-2 or TRBV6-3 with TRBJ1-2, with D possibly being TRBD1 (5 bases). Trimming took off 2 bases at V and 6 bases at J, with 7 bases between the two ends. This CDR3 is built from 12 residues. The germline V gene has CDR1 MNHEY and CDR2 SVGEGT. The CDR3 spells CASSYGQHGYTF. The CDR3 DNA is TGTGCCAGCAGTTACGGACAACATGGCTACACCTTC.

V is TRBV11-2 and J is TRBJ2-7; 7 bases are a match to TRBD1. This CDR3 spans 15 amino acids. Germline CDR1 is SGHAT and CDR2 is FQNNGV. J gave up 3 bases and V 0 bases, and 5 bases lay outside the gene matches. CDR3 sequence: CASSLDRRTGYEQYF. The CDR3 DNA reads TGTGCCAGCAGCTTAGATCGCAGGACAGGCTACGAGCAGTACTTC.

Only a few counts were recorded for this clone. The rearrangement joins TRBV11-2 to TRBJ2-7; D gene ambiguous. V shed 5 bases and J shed 4 bases, with 12 bases lying between them. Germline CDR1 reads SGHAT; CDR2 reads FQNNGV. The CDR3 sequence is 13 residues long. The CDR3 loop reads CASSTYPQYEQYV. DNA of the CDR3: TGTGCCAGCAGCACGTACCCCCAGTACGAGCAGTACGTC.

The chain has TRBV19 and TRBJ2-4; a possible D gene is TRBD2 (5 bases). V was clipped by 5 bases and J by 1 base, with 12 bases between them. The CDR3 is made up of 15 amino acids. Germline assignment: CDR1 LNHDA and CDR2 SQIVND (reference sequence). CDR3 coding DNA: TGTGCCAGTAGTGATACATCGGGGGCCAAAAACATTCAGTACTTC. It translates to CASSDTSGAKNIQYF.

The V call is TRBV6-5, the J call TRBJ1-1; 11 positions agree with TRBD1. The CDR3 length is 14 residues. V shed 6 bases and J 6 bases; nucleotides not matched to a gene: 6. Germline CDR1 MNHEY, CDR2 SVGAGI. The CDR3 sequence: CASSPGQGVPEAFF. The CDR3 nucleotides are TGTGCCAGCAGCCCGGGACAGGGGGTGCCTGAAGCTTTCTTT.

The J gene is TRBJ2-4, the V gene TRBV6-1; TRBD1 matches 7 bases. The V segment lost 0 bases and the J segment 1 base; nucleotides outside the gene matches: 9. The CDR3 has 18 amino acids. CDR1 and CDR2 from the germline V gene are MNHNS and SASEGT. The CDR3 DNA is TGTGCCAGCAGTGAAGCCCCAGGGGGTAAGGGGGCCAAAAACATTCAGTACTTC. Translation gives CASSEAPGGKGAKNIQYF.

In its sample, this clone was seen once. The chain is built from TRBV3-1 (or the pseudogene TRBV3-2) and TRBJ2-1; D uncertain. Trimming stripped 0 bases from V and 10 bases from J, with 16 bases between. This CDR3 is 15 amino acids long. Germline V lookup: CDR1 LGHDT, CDR2 YNNKEL (reference sequence). CDR3 DNA sequence: TGTGCCAGCAGCCAAGATGCGTCTGCCAGGTGGGAGCAGTTCTTC. Protein product: CASSQDASARWEQFF.

This clone was found a few times. This chain joins TRBV2 and TRBJ1-6; D is unclear. V lost 4 bases and J 6 bases, leaving 7 bases between the germline ends. The CDR3 contains 13 residues. Germline CDR1 reads SNHLY; CDR2 reads FYNNEI. The CDR3 is CASSGEGNSPLHF. DNA of the CDR3: TGTGCCAGCAGTGGTGAGGGTAATTCACCCCTCCACTTT. Combining the CDR3 with reference TRBV2 and TRBJ1-6 gives the whole variable domain EPEVTQTPSHQVTQMGQEVILRCVPISNHLYFYWYRQILGQKVEFLVSFYNNEISEKSEIFDDQFSVERPDGSNFTLKIRSTKLEDSAMYFCASSGEGNSPLHFGNGTRLTVT.

This clone has only one observation. The chain employs TRBV24-1 and TRBJ1-2; 9 bases map to TRBD1. CDR1 and CDR2 from the germline V gene are KGHDR and SFDVKD. The CDR3 sequence is 13 residues long. The junction had 3 bases not matched to a gene; V was cut back by 7 bases and J by 4 bases. The CDR3 DNA reads TGTGCCACCAGACAGGGGGCTGGCTATGGCTACACCTTC. This codes for CATRQGAGYGYTF.

This clone was picked up one time. The genes are TRBV12-3 or TRBV12-4 and TRBJ1-1, with D hard to call. CDR3 length: 13 residues. V lost 2 bases and J 3 bases, leaving 7 bases between the germline ends. CDR3 protein: CASSLTQYTEAFF. As DNA, the CDR3 is TGTGCCAGCAGTTTAACCCAGTACACTGAAGCTTTCTTT.